The clone carrying this T cell receptor (beta chain) was found many times. Its antigen is unknown. Regions amplified from RNA transcripts were the TCR beta CDR3 regions. HTBI primers drove first-round RT-PCR of the TCR CDR3. TCRdb reanalysed the multiplex PCR reads using MiXCR and keeps one entry per CDR3 protein. The table shows a few hundred thousand distinct CDR3 sequences, with 11% to 15% occurring only once. Reasons for excluding patients were uncontrolled infection, other autoimmune disease, pregnancy or lactation. This record comes from a study of T cells in Graves' hyperthyroidism and ophthalmopathy. Whole-study results and caveats: Ophthalmopathy prediction by the model preceded onset by a median approximately 6.9 months. Separation of ophthalmopathy from stable hyperthyroidism was achieved by a 13 V-J model. Most thyroid clonotypes with frequency above 0.001 were detected in blood.

Sequenced sample: blood. The TCR was taken from a woman in her twenties or thirties with Graves' hyperthyroidism that later progressed to Graves' ophthalmopathy.

This chain's CDR3 is CASSLDRLAPTYEQYF. The CDR3 DNA reads TGTGCCAGCAGCTTAGACAGACTAGCGCCTACCTACGAGCAGTACTTC. The gene calls are TRBV7-2 and TRBJ2-7; 8 nucleotides line up with TRBD2. CDR3 length equals 16 residues. The J segment lost 2 bases and the V segment lost 1 base, leaving 7 bases of the junction unmatched. Germline loops: CDR1 SGHTA, CDR2 FQGNSA.